These 6 T cell receptor beta chains share one sample of origin, sequenced in a study of shared clonotypes between healthy human individuals. Sequencing used immunoSEQ multiplex PCR; TCRdb keeps in-frame clones, though not all of them. The data show some 1.5 million clones, approximately 98% seen once. Sequenced input: naive CD4+ T cells sorted from blood. Subset noted: CD45RA+ positively selected. These receptors were obtained from a man aged 25 to 40 in good health.

The chain employs TRBV7-2 and TRBJ2-5; D gene unclear. V was shortened by 5 bases and J by 5 bases, with 15 bases between the two germline ends. CDR1 and CDR2 from the germline V gene are SGHTA and FQGNSA. The CDR3 is 14 residues long. The CDR3 sequence: CASSGTGRSETQYF. The CDR3 DNA is TGTGCCAGCAGCGGTACTGGGCGATCGGAGACCCAGTACTTC.

The rearrangement joins TRBV29-1 to TRBJ1-1; perhaps TRBD1 as D (5 bases). CDR1 and CDR2 from the germline V gene are SQVTM and ANQGSEA. Trimming pared 6 bases from V and 0 bases from J, leaving 23 bases between. The CDR3 consists of 17 residues. CDR3 sequence (DNA): TGCAGCGTGGCCGGGGGAATGGGGCAAGAGTTGAACACTGAAGCTTTCTTT. Translation gives CSVAGGMGQELNTEAFF.

The chain has TRBV10-3 and TRBJ2-3; 7 bases match TRBD1. Germline V gives CDR1 ENHRY, CDR2 SYGVKD. The CDR3 runs 15 residues. Unmatched junction bases numbered 5, after V lost 4 bases and J lost 1 base. In DNA form, the CDR3 reads TGTGCCATCAGTGGTTACAGGGGCGGCACAGATACGCAGTATTTT. It is translated as CAISGYRGGTDTQYF.

The chain is built from TRBV25-1 and TRBJ2-3, with a tentative D call TRBD2 (6 bases). From germline, CDR1 is MGHDK and CDR2 SYGVNS. Trimming removed 3 bases at V and 1 base at J, with 14 bases between. The CDR3 extends over 16 amino acids. CDR3 protein: CASSDVVASGTDTQYF. CDR3 nucleotides: TGTGCCAGCAGTGACGTTGTGGCTAGCGGCACAGATACGCAGTATTTT.

The rearrangement joins TRBV6-1 to TRBJ2-1; D could derive from TRBD1 or TRBD2 (5 bases each). Germline V gives CDR1 MNHNS, CDR2 SASEGT. This CDR3 has 14 residues. V was cut by 1 base and J by 7 bases, with 11 bases left in between. The CDR3 region has the DNA TGTGCCAGCAGTGAAGGTGGGGGTGGTAATGAGCAGTTCTTC. Its translation is CASSEGGGGNEQFF.

The rearrangement uses TRBV6-1 and TRBJ1-1, with 10 bases that match TRBD1. The germline V gene has CDR1 MNHNS and CDR2 SASEGT. CDR3 size: 14 residues. With 4 bases clipped from V and 5 bases from J, the junction kept 4 bases outside the gene matches. DNA for the CDR3: TGTGCCAGCAGTGCCCGGACAGGGGGTACTGAAGCTTTCTTT. The encoded protein is CASSARTGGTEAFF.